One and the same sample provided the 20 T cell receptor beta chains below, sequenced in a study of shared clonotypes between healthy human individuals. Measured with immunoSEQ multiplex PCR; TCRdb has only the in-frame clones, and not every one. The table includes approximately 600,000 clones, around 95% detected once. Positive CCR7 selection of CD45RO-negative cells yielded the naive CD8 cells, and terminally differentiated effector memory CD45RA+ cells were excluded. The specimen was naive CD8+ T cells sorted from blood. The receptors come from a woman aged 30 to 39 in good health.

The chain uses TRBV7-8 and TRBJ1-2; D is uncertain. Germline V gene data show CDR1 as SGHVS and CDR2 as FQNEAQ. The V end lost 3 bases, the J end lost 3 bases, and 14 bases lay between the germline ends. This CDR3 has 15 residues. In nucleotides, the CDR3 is TGTGCCAGCAGCTTCTCTAGATCAGGCTACTATGGCTACACCTTC. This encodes CASSFSRSGYYGYTF.

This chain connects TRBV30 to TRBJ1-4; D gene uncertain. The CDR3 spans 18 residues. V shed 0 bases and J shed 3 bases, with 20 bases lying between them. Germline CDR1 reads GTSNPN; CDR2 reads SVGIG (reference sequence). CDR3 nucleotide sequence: TGTGCCTGGAGTGTACCAATCCTTCCCGACGGATCTAATGAAAAACTGTTTTTT. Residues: CAWSVPILPDGSNEKLFF.

CDR3 nucleotide sequence: TGTGCCAGCAGCTTGATGAGCGGCAGCACAGATACGCAGTATTTT. It is translated as CASSLMSGSTDTQYF. This rearrangement joins TRBV5-6 to TRBJ2-3, with a possible D match to TRBD2 (5 bases). The V gene lost 1 base and the J gene lost 0 bases, with 9 bases spanning the gap. The CDR3 contains 15 residues. CDR1 and CDR2 from the germline V gene are SGHDT and YYEEEE.

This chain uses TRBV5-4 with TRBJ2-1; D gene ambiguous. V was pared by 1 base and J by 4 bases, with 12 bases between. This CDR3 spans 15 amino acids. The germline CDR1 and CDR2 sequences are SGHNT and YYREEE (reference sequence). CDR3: CASSLPALGYNEQFF. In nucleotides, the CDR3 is TGTGCCAGCAGCTTGCCAGCGCTGGGGTACAATGAGCAGTTCTTC.

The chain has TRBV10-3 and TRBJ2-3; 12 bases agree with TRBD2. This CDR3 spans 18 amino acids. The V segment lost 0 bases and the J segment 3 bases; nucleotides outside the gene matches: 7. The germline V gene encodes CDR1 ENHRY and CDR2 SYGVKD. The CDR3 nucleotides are TGTGCCATCAGTGAGTCAACCCGACTAGCGGGAGAGACAGATACGCAGTATTTT. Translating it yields CAISESTRLAGETDTQYF.

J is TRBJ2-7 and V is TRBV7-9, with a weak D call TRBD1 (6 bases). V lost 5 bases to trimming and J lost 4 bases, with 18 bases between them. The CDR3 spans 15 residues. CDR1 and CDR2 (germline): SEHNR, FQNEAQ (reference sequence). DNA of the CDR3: TGTGCCAGCAGCCCCCCCCGGACAGTGGGTTACGAGCAGTACTTC. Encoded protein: CASSPPRTVGYEQYF. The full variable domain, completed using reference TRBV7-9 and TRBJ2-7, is DTGVSQNPRHKITKRGQNVTFRCDPISEHNRLYWYRQTLGQGPEFLTYFQNEAQLEKSRLLSDRFSAERPKGSFSTLEIQRTEQGDSAMYLCASSPPRTVGYEQYFGPGTRLTVT.

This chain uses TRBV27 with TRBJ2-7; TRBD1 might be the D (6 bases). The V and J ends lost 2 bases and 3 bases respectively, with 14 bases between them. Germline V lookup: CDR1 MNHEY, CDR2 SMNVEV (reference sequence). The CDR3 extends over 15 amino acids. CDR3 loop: CASSLSRDTLYEQYF. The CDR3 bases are TGTGCCAGCAGTTTAAGCCGGGACACCCTCTACGAGCAGTACTTC.

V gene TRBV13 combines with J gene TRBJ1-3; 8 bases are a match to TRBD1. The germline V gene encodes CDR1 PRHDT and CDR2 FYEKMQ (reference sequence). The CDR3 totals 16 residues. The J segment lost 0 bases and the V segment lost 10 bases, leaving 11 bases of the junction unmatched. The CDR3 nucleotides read TGTGCCAACCATCATCCAGGGGGCCGCTCTGGAAACACCATATATTTT. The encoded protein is CANHHPGGRSGNTIYF.

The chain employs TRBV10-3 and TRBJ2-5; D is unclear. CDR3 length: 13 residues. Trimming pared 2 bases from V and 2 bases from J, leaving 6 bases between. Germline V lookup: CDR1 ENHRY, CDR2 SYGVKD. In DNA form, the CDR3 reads TGTGCCATCAGTGAGGGGCTGCAAGAGACCCAGTACTTC. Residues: CAISEGLQETQYF.

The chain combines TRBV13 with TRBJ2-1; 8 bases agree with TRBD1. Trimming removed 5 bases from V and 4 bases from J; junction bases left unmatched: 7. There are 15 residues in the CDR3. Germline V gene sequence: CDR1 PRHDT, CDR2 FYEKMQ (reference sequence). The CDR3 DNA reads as TGTGCCAGCAGCCCTGCAGGGGGCTCTTACAATGAGCAGTTCTTC. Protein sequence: CASSPAGGSYNEQFF.

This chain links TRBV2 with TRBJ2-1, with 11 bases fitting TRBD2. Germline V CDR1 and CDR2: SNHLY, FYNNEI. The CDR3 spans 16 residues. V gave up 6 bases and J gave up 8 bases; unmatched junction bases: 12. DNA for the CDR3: TGTGCCAGCAGCGCCCCACTAGCGGGAGTAGGGGATGAGCAGTTCTTC. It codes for CASSAPLAGVGDEQFF.

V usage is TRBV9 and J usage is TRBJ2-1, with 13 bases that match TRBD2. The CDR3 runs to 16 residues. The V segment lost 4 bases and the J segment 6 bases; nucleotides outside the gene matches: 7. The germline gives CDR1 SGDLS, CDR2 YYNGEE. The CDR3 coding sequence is TGTGCCAGCAGCACGGGACTAGCGGGAAGTGGCAATGAGCAGTTCTTC. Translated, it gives CASSTGLAGSGNEQFF.

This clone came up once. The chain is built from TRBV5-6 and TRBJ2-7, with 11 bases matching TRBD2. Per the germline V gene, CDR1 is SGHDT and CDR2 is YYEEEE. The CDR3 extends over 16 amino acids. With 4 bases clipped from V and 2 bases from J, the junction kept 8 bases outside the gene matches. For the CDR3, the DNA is TGTGCCAGCAGCGCGCCGCTAGCGGGAGGCCCCTACGAGCAGTACTTC. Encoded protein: CASSAPLAGGPYEQYF.

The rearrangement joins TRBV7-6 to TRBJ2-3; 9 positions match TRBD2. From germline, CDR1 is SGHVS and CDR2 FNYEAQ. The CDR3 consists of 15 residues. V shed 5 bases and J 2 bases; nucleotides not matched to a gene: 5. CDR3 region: CASSAGGGFTDTQYF. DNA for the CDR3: TGTGCCAGCAGCGCGGGAGGGGGATTCACAGATACGCAGTATTTT.

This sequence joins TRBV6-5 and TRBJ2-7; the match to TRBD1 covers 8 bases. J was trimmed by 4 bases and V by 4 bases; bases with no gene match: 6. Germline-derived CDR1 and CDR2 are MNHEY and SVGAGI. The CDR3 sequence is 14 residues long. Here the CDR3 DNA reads TGTGCCAGCAGTTCTGACAGGGGTCGGTACGAGCAGTACTTC. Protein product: CASSSDRGRYEQYF.

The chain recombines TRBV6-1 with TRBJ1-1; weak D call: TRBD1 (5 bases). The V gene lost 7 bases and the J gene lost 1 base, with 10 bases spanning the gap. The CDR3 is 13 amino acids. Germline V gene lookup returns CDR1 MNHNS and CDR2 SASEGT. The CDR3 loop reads CASNMRGNTEAFF. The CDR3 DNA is TGTGCCAGCAACATGAGGGGGAACACTGAAGCTTTCTTT.

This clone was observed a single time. As DNA, the CDR3 is TGTGCCAGCAGTGGGTGGACTAGCTCCTACGAGCAGTACTTC. This gives the protein CASSGWTSSYEQYF. This chain joins TRBV6-1 and TRBJ2-7, with TRBD2 matching over 7 bases. The CDR3 has 14 residues. The trim removed 4 bases at V and 0 bases at J, leaving 3 bases unmatched. The germline V gene has CDR1 MNHNS and CDR2 SASEGT.

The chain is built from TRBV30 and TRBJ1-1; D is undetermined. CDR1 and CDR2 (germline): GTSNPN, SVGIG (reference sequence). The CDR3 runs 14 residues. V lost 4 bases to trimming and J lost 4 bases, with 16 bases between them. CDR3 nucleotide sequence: TGTGCCTGGAACATACTCGAATGGAGCACTGAAGCTTTCTTT. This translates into CAWNILEWSTEAFF.

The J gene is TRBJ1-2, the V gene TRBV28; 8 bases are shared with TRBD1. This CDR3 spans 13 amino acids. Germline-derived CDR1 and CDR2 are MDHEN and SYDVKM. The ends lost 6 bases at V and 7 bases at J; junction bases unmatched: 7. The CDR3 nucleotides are TGTGCCAGCAGACCGGACAGGGAAGCTGGCTACACCTTC. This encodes CASRPDREAGYTF.

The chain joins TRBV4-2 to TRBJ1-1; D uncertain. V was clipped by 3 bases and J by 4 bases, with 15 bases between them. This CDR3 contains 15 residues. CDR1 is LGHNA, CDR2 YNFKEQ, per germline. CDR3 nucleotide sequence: TGTGCCAGCAGCCACAATGTCCTCTGGACCACTGAAGCTTTCTTT. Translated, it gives CASSHNVLWTTEAFF.